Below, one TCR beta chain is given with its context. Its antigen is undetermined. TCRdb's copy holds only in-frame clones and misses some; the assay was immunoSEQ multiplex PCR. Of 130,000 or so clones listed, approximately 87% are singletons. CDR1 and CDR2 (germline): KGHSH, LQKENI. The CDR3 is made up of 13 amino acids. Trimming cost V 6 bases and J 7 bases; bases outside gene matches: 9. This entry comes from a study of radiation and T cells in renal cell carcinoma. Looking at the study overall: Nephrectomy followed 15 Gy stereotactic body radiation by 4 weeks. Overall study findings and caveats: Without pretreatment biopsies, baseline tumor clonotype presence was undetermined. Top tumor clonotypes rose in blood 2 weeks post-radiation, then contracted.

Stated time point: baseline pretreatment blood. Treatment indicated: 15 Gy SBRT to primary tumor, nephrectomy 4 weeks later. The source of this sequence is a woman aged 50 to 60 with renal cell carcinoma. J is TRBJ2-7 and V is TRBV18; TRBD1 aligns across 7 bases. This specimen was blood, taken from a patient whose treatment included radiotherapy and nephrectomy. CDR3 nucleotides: TGTGCCAGCTCTTACGACAGGGCTAAAGAGCAGTACTTC. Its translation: CASSYDRAKEQYF.